The clone carrying this TCR beta chain was observed a handful of times. The target antigen is unknown. The record originates from a study of T cells in Graves' hyperthyroidism and ophthalmopathy. The source material, RNA transcripts, was used to amplify TCR beta CDR3 regions. TCR CDR3 underwent first-round RT-PCR with the HTBI primer set. MiXCR was run by TCRdb on the multiplex PCR reads, yielding one entry per CDR3 protein. This table has 380,000 or so distinct CDR3 sequences, about 15% appearing once. General study results and limits: Most clonotypes expanded in thyroid above 0.001 were likewise present in blood.

The sequence was collected from a woman in her 30s with Graves' hyperthyroidism. Sequencing was carried out using blood.

The CDR3 nucleotides are TGCAGTGCTAGAGATGGAAAGGGGCCGAACACCGGGGAGCTGTTTTTT. Protein: CSARDGKGPNTGELFF. The chain employs TRBV20-1 and TRBJ2-2; TRBD1 is a possible D gene (5 bases). The CDR3 has 16 amino acids. Germline-derived CDR1 and CDR2 are DFQATT and SNEGSKA (reference sequence). Trimming removed 0 bases at V and 0 bases at J, with 11 bases between.